Listed below are T cell receptor beta chains from one sample, sequenced in a study of T cells after yellow fever vaccination. One entry per CDR3 protein results from TCRdb running MiXCR on the 5' RACE reads. In the table there are 110,000 to 150,000 distinct CDR3 sequences, less than 8.5% of which are singletons. Here the sequenced sample was CD4+ T cells sorted from PBMCs, taken 10 days after the yellow fever booster vaccination. The receptors come from a young man who received the YFV17D yellow fever vaccine. CDR3s leave out the opening cysteine and the closing phenylalanine or tryptophan.

j_gene: TRBJ2-2
v_gene: TRBV7-2
CDR3aa: ASSPRQGDTGELF

j_gene: TRBJ2-5
v_gene: TRBV11-2
CDR3aa: ASSLEGNRKTETQY

j_gene: TRBJ1-2
v_gene: TRBV6-1
CDR3aa: ATQKWEYGYT

j_gene: TRBJ2-1
v_gene: TRBV10-3
CDR3aa: AHGGRENEQF

j_gene: TRBJ2-7
v_gene: TRBV23-1
CDR3aa: ASSNHILDGYEQY

j_gene: TRBJ2-2
v_gene: TRBV6-2/TRBV6-3
CDR3aa: ASKLSLTNTGELF

j_gene: TRBJ2-2
v_gene: TRBV28
CDR3aa: ASSLAGVNTGELF

j_gene: TRBJ1-4
v_gene: TRBV5-4
CDR3aa: ASSTSGEYEKLF

j_gene: TRBJ2-1
v_gene: TRBV20-1
CDR3aa: SASVGRGPYNEQF

j_gene: TRBJ1-4
v_gene: TRBV30
CDR3aa: AWSGILATNEKLF

j_gene: TRBJ2-5
v_gene: TRBV4-3
CDR3aa: ASSQTPGETQY

j_gene: TRBJ2-2
v_gene: TRBV2
CDR3aa: ALSSRRLAGGLTGELF

j_gene: TRBJ2-1
v_gene: TRBV6-1
CDR3aa: ASREAFSSGRPLYYNEQF

j_gene: TRBJ2-7
v_gene: TRBV20-1
CDR3aa: SANGQGAYEQY

j_gene: TRBJ2-7
v_gene: TRBV5-4
CDR3aa: ASSPRGAGAYEQY

j_gene: TRBJ2-5
v_gene: TRBV5-6
CDR3aa: ASGAVVETQY

j_gene: TRBJ2-5
v_gene: TRBV7-9
CDR3aa: ASSLPGTGYQETQY

j_gene: TRBJ2-7
v_gene: TRBV7-9
CDR3aa: ASSAPGQVYSEQY

j_gene: TRBJ2-2
v_gene: TRBV7-3
CDR3aa: ASSSPGLAGTGELF

j_gene: TRBJ2-7
v_gene: TRBV18
CDR3aa: ASSPPLRLNEQY

j_gene: TRBJ2-2
v_gene: TRBV12-3/TRBV12-4
CDR3aa: ASSLTGHGELF

j_gene: TRBJ2-1
v_gene: TRBV9
CDR3aa: ASTEEGPTNEQF

j_gene: TRBJ2-1
v_gene: TRBV4-3
CDR3aa: ASSQGTSGTHYNEQF

j_gene: TRBJ2-3
v_gene: TRBV18
CDR3aa: ASSPTVLGTDTQY

j_gene: TRBJ2-7
v_gene: TRBV18
CDR3aa: ASSPFPGQGVDEQY

j_gene: TRBJ2-2
v_gene: TRBV28
CDR3aa: ASRSPPGLAENTGELF

j_gene: TRBJ2-5
v_gene: TRBV7-2
CDR3aa: ASSAIQETQY

j_gene: TRBJ2-2
v_gene: TRBV3-1
CDR3aa: ASSHSSKNTGELF

j_gene: TRBJ2-2
v_gene: TRBV4-3
CDR3aa: ASSRISGRASGELF

j_gene: TRBJ2-7
v_gene: TRBV7-9
CDR3aa: ASSLVLGSYEQY

j_gene: TRBJ2-1
v_gene: TRBV10-3
CDR3aa: ATRATSGILSNEQF

j_gene: TRBJ2-1
v_gene: TRBV18
CDR3aa: ASSPGVSGGPGNEQF

j_gene: TRBJ2-5
v_gene: TRBV19
CDR3aa: ASRPGLAGAGTQY

j_gene: TRBJ2-3
v_gene: TRBV29-1
CDR3aa: SVKGADTQY

j_gene: TRBJ1-1
v_gene: TRBV5-1
CDR3aa: ASSFGGDTEAF

j_gene: TRBJ2-2
v_gene: TRBV30
CDR3aa: AWSWTSANTGELF

j_gene: TRBJ2-5
v_gene: TRBV29-1
CDR3aa: SAQQGLGQETQY

j_gene: TRBJ2-1
v_gene: TRBV5-1
CDR3aa: ASSLWASSYNEQF

j_gene: TRBJ1-1
v_gene: TRBV5-1
CDR3aa: ASSFTGPGLNTEAF

j_gene: TRBJ2-1
v_gene: TRBV20-1
CDR3aa: SARLANYNEQF

j_gene: TRBJ1-5
v_gene: TRBV27
CDR3aa: ASSLLAIGGNQPQH

j_gene: TRBJ2-1
v_gene: TRBV7-9
CDR3aa: ASSPGTGYYNEQF

j_gene: TRBJ1-4
v_gene: TRBV5-1
CDR3aa: ASSLLPEDNEKLF

j_gene: TRBJ2-1
v_gene: TRBV20-1
CDR3aa: SASGLQYNEQF

j_gene: TRBJ2-7
v_gene: TRBV19
CDR3aa: ASSMGGGQGYEQY

j_gene: TRBJ2-7
v_gene: TRBV20-1
CDR3aa: SARRIPTYEQY